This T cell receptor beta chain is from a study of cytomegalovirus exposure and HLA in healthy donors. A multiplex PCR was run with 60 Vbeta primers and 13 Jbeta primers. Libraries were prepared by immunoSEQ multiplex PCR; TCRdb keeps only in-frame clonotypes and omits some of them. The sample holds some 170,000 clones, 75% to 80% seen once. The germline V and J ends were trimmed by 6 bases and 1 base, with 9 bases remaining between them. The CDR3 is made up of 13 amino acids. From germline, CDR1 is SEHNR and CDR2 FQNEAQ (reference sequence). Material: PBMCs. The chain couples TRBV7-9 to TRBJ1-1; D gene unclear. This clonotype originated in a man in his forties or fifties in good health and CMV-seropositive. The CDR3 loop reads CASRETANTEAFF. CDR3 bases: TGTGCCAGCAGGGAGACGGCGAACACTGAAGCTTTCTTT.